The 9 T cell receptor beta chains below all came from one sample that was sequenced in a study of T cells in Graves' hyperthyroidism and ophthalmopathy. Authors of the study amplified TCR beta CDR3 regions from RNA transcripts. When the TCR CDR3 underwent first-round RT-PCR, the HTBI primer set was used. TCRdb independently ran MiXCR on the multiplex PCR reads; one entry per CDR3 protein. The repertoire holds more than 300,000 distinct CDR3 sequences, with about 18% as singletons. The sample taken for sequencing was blood. The source is a woman aged 25 to 39 with Graves' hyperthyroidism that later progressed to Graves' ophthalmopathy.

This clonotype was recorded many times. The chain carries TRBV20-1 and TRBJ1-1, with D hard to call. The V end was cut by 3 bases, the J end by 6 bases, with 8 bases between. Germline V gives CDR1 DFQATT, CDR2 SNEGSKA (reference sequence). This CDR3 contains 11 residues. The CDR3 loop reads CSARYLAEAFF. As DNA, the CDR3 is TGCAGTGCTAGGTATTTGGCTGAAGCTTTCTTT.

This clonotype came up many times. The chain has TRBV12-3 or TRBV12-4 and TRBJ2-5; 7 bases fit TRBD2. The CDR3 spans 15 residues. Unmatched junction bases numbered 7, after V lost 5 bases and J lost 1 base. Here the CDR3 DNA reads TGTGCCAGCAGTCCCCTTACGGGGGGCCAAGAGACCCAGTACTTC. It translates to CASSPLTGGQETQYF.

This clonotype was detected ten times or more. At one boundary the junction diverges from the germline segment, which might be a read error. The chain has TRBV18 and TRBJ1-1; D is undetermined. The CDR3 sequence is 12 residues long. The germline V gene encodes CDR1 KGHSH and CDR2 LQKENI. Written as DNA, the CDR3 is TGTGCCAGCTCGTTCGACATGACTGACGCTTTCTTT. Translated, it gives CASSFDMTDAFF.

This clonotype has a count of ten or more. J is TRBJ1-6 and V is TRBV5-5; 7 bases align to TRBD1. The V gene end was trimmed by 0 bases and the J gene end by 4 bases; junction bases not matched to a gene: 1. The V gene's germline CDR1 is SGHKS and CDR2 YYEKEE (reference sequence). The CDR3 contains 15 residues. The CDR3 nucleotides are TGTGCCAGCAGCTTGGGACAGGGATATAATTCACCCCTCCACTTT. Its translation is CASSLGQGYNSPLHF.

This clonotype was seen at least ten times. The chain links TRBV2 to TRBJ2-7; possibly TRBD2 for D (5 bases). Trimming pared 6 bases from V and 0 bases from J, leaving 9 bases between. The CDR3 loop spans 13 amino acids. Germline lookup yields CDR1 SNHLY and CDR2 FYNNEI. CDR3 residues: CASREDSSYEQYF. DNA for the CDR3: TGTGCCAGCAGGGAGGATAGCTCCTACGAGCAGTACTTC.

Points on this clonotype: A read error is likely, as this CDR3 ends without the conserved phenylalanine or tryptophan. The gene calls are TRBV9 and TRBJ1-3; D gene uncertain. The CDR3 is 14 amino acids. Germline CDR1 is SGDLS and CDR2 is YYNGEE. V was trimmed by 5 bases and J by 0 bases, leaving 9 bases between them. The CDR3 protein is CASSKALSGNTIYL. As DNA, the CDR3 is TGTGCCAGCAGTAAAGCTCTCTCTGGAAACACCATATATCTT.

This clonotype was recorded at least ten times. This chain links TRBV20-1 with TRBJ1-1, with D possibly being TRBD1 (5 bases). The CDR3 extends over 14 amino acids. Germline CDR1 reads DFQATT; CDR2 reads SNEGSKA (reference sequence). Trimming left V 6 bases short and J 1 base short, with 15 bases between. CDR3 DNA: TGCAGTGCACCTTACAGGTTGGCGAACACTGAAGCTTTCTTT. It translates to CSAPYRLANTEAFF.

At least ten counts were recorded for this clonotype. J is TRBJ2-7 and V is TRBV28; 8 nucleotides line up with TRBD1. This CDR3 spans 14 amino acids. J was trimmed by 6 bases and V by 8 bases; bases with no gene match: 12. Germline CDR1 reads MDHEN; CDR2 reads SYDVKM. CDR3 loop: CASGSGGRGREQYF. The DNA for the CDR3 is TGTGCCAGCGGAAGTGGGGGCAGGGGGCGCGAGCAGTACTTC.

This clonotype was recorded at least ten times. The chain combines TRBV6-1 with TRBJ1-1, with no clear D. This CDR3 region has 15 residues. Germline CDR1 MNHNS, CDR2 SASEGT. Trimming pared 2 bases from V and 0 bases from J, leaving 10 bases between. DNA of the CDR3: TGTGCCAGCAGTGAACGTACAGTTCTGAACACTGAAGCTTTCTTT. It is translated as CASSERTVLNTEAFF.